This record concerns one T cell receptor beta chain sequence. No antigen is known for it. Time point here: week 11, during vaccination. It was 300 ug of mutant IDH1 20-mer peptide that made up each vaccine dose, given with topical imiquimod. This entry is derived from a study of a mutant IDH1 vaccine in newly diagnosed glioma. About the study: Treated patients were roughly 62% male, roughly 38% female, mean age about 41 years.

Repertoires were generated with immunoSEQ multiplex PCR, while TCRdb's copy carries only in-frame clones and drops some. The sample has around 65,000 clones; 75% to 90% are singletons. Findings of the study overall: Pseudoprogression looked unconnected to shifts in top peripheral T cell clonotypes.

CDR1 SGHNT and CDR2 YYREEE come from the germline V gene (reference sequence). The germline V and J ends were trimmed by 4 bases and 3 bases, with 14 bases remaining between them. The CDR3 is made up of 14 amino acids. The sample in question was PBMCs, obtained from a glioma patient whose treatment included an IDH1 peptide vaccine. This chain links TRBV5-4 with TRBJ2-7, with D possibly TRBD1 on 5 matching bases. The TCR originated in a man in his fifties or sixties with glioma. The CDR3 DNA reads as TGTGCCAGCAGCATAGACCAGGGATTCTACGAGCAGTACTTC. The encoded protein is CASSIDQGFYEQYF.